A selection of T cell receptor beta chains follows, all from one sample in a study of blood T cell repertoires in COVID-19. Libraries were prepared by immunoSEQ multiplex PCR; TCRdb keeps only in-frame clonotypes and omits some of them. The table has around 300,000 clones, around 90% seen once. Specimen: peripheral blood. These receptors originate from a woman between 25 and 40 years old with COVID-19, enrolled during active disease. Each CDR3 is given with its conserved first and last residue. The D gene is left open where the match is weak. Clone size appears in some rows only: once, few, many, or a class for an expanded clone.

J,size,D,V,CDR3,DNA
TRBJ2-1,.,TRBD2,TRBV14,CASSQDRTSGYNEQFF,TGTGCCAGCAGCCAAGATCGGACTAGCGGCTACAATGAGCAGTTCTTC
TRBJ2-1,.,TRBD2,TRBV19,CASTSGFYNEQFF,TGTGCCAGTACTAGCGGGTTTTACAATGAGCAGTTCTTC
TRBJ2-7,.,.,TRBV5-1,CASSLLGDKQYF,TGCGCCAGCAGCTTGTTAGGGGACAAGCAGTACTTC
TRBJ2-7,once,TRBD2,TRBV6-5,CASSHLAGGLKEQYF,TGTGCCAGCAGTCACCTAGCGGGAGGGCTAAAGGAGCAGTACTTC
TRBJ2-3,.,.,TRBV2,CASAAFRDSTDTQYF,TGTGCCAGCGCTGCCTTCCGGGACTCCACAGATACGCAGTATTTT
TRBJ2-5,once,TRBD1,TRBV12-5,CASGPPGQQETQYF,TGTGCTAGTGGCCCCCCGGGACAGCAAGAGACCCAGTACTTC
TRBJ2-3,.,.,TRBV28,CATAARAATDTQYF,TGTGCCACCGCCGCCAGGGCCGCGACAGATACGCAGTATTTT
TRBJ1-5,.,.,TRBV7-9,CASSLGDSNNQPQHF,TGTGCCAGCAGCTTAGGAGACAGTAACAATCAGCCCCAGCATTTT
TRBJ1-5,.,.,TRBV4-2,CASSQKRPLWTVSNQPQHF,TGTGCCAGCAGCCAAAAACGCCCCTTATGGACAGTTAGCAATCAGCCCCAGCATTTT
TRBJ2-3,.,.,TRBV19,CASSIETSLSDTQYF,TGTGCCAGTAGTATTGAAACTAGTCTCTCAGATACGCAGTATTTT
TRBJ2-2,.,.,TRBV13,CASSDTYWTANTGELFF,TGTGCCAGCAGCGATACGTACTGGACAGCGAACACCGGGGAGCTGTTTTTT
TRBJ1-6,.,TRBD1,TRBV18,CASSPQAGTEDSPLHF,TGTGCCAGCTCACCTCAAGCCGGGACAGAAGATTCACCCCTCCACTTT
TRBJ1-1,once,.,TRBV7-9,CASSYSLMNTEAFF,TGTGCCAGCAGTTACAGCCTCATGAACACTGAAGCTTTCTTT
TRBJ1-3,.,TRBD1,TRBV5-1,CASSLWGTEGNTIYF,TGCGCCAGCAGCTTGTGGGGGACAGAAGGAAACACCATATATTTT
TRBJ2-4,.,.,TRBV29-1,CSVEDQRGIQYF,TGCAGCGTTGAAGATCAACGGGGCATTCAGTACTTC
TRBJ1-2,.,.,TRBV6-1,CASSEARTGVVGDGYTF,TGTGCCAGCAGTGAAGCAAGGACGGGGGTGGTAGGGGATGGCTACACCTTC
TRBJ2-7,.,.,TRBV25-1,CASSESGAYEQYF,TGTGCCAGCAGTGAATCAGGGGCCTACGAGCAGTACTTC
TRBJ1-1,.,.,TRBV19,CASSTDPGDTEAFF,TGTGCCAGTAGTACAGACCCCGGAGACACTGAAGCTTTCTTT
TRBJ1-2,.,TRBD1,TRBV5-4,CASSFPFGQGDYGYTF,TGTGCCAGCAGCTTTCCCTTCGGACAGGGAGACTATGGCTACACCTTC
TRBJ2-1,.,.,TRBV5-4,CASSQVGSPYNEQFF,TGTGCCAGCAGCCAGGTCGGGAGCCCCTACAATGAGCAGTTCTTC
TRBJ1-2,.,TRBD1,TRBV10-1,CASSGTGTGALTF,TGCGCCAGCAGTGGGACCGGGACAGGGGCCTTAACCTTC
TRBJ1-6,once,TRBD1,TRBV30,CAWSATLGTGSSYNSPLHF,TGTGCCTGGAGTGCCACTCTCGGGACAGGGAGCTCCTATAATTCACCCCTCCACTTT
TRBJ1-5,.,.,TRBV6-5,CASCQISNQPQHF,TGTGCCAGCTGCCAGATTAGCAATCAGCCCCAGCATTTT
TRBJ2-1,once,TRBD2,TRBV11-2,CASSLGTSPMDEQFF,TGTGCCAGCAGCTTAGGGACTAGTCCGATGGATGAGCAGTTCTTC
TRBJ1-1,.,.,TRBV5-6,CASSRDTFMNTEAFF,TGTGCCAGCAGCCGGGACACGTTCATGAACACTGAAGCTTTCTTT
TRBJ2-1,.,TRBD2,TRBV13,CASTPGGSILHEQFF,TGTGCCAGCACCCCAGGCGGGAGTATTCTCCATGAGCAGTTCTTC
TRBJ1-4,.,.,TRBV5-4,CASSLKQGDGEKLFF,TGTGCCAGCAGCCTTAAACAGGGTGACGGCGAAAAACTGTTTTTT
TRBJ1-4,once,TRBD1,TRBV5-1,CASSPDRVSEKLFF,TGCGCCAGCAGCCCTGACAGGGTCAGTGAAAAACTGTTTTTT
TRBJ1-5,.,.,TRBV30,CAWSVQAGQPQHF,TGTGCCTGGAGTGTCCAGGCAGGTCAGCCCCAGCATTTT
TRBJ2-7,.,.,TRBV12-3/TRBV12-4,CASSPAGSYEQYF,TGTGCCAGCAGTCCCGCCGGCTCCTACGAGCAGTACTTC
TRBJ1-4,.,.,TRBV5-6,CASSLFDRQDEKLFF,TGTGCCAGCAGCTTATTTGACAGACAGGATGAAAAACTGTTTTTT
TRBJ2-5,.,TRBD2,TRBV18,CASSLTGTRTETQYF,TGTGCCAGCTCACTAACCGGGACTAGGACAGAGACCCAGTACTTC
TRBJ1-4,.,.,TRBV29-1,CSVAGRANEKLFF,TGCAGCGTTGCGGGGAGGGCTAATGAAAAACTGTTTTTT
TRBJ2-2,.,.,TRBV19,CASVAPRGHGTGELFF,TGTGCCAGTGTCGCCCCTCGGGGACACGGCACCGGGGAGCTGTTTTTT
TRBJ1-1,.,.,TRBV28,CASTLGGYTEAFF,TGTGCCAGCACCCTAGGCGGGTACACTGAAGCTTTCTTT
TRBJ1-5,.,TRBD1,TRBV30,CAWGTDHSNQPQHF,TGTGCCTGGGGGACAGACCATAGCAATCAGCCCCAGCATTTT
TRBJ2-1,.,.,TRBV2,CASSATQTYNEQFF,TGTGCCAGCAGTGCGACACAAACCTACAATGAGCAGTTCTTC
TRBJ2-1,.,TRBD2,TRBV7-2,CASSLNQPGLAVDEQFF,TGTGCCAGCAGCTTAAACCAGCCGGGACTAGCGGTTGATGAGCAGTTCTTC
TRBJ2-5,.,.,TRBV12-3/TRBV12-4,CASSLEGETQYF,TGTGCCAGCAGTTTAGAGGGGGAGACCCAGTACTTC
TRBJ2-2,.,TRBD2,TRBV7-2,CASSHLMRSGRANTGELFF,TGTGCCAGCAGCCACCTTATGAGGTCCGGGAGGGCGAACACCGGGGAGCTGTTTTTT
TRBJ2-5,.,.,TRBV29-1,CSVIGQQETQYF,TGCAGCGTTATAGGACAGCAAGAGACCCAGTACTTC
TRBJ1-1,once,.,TRBV6-2/TRBV6-3,CASSYGEWGEAFF,TGTGCCAGCAGTTACGGGGAGTGGGGTGAAGCTTTCTTT